This entry concerns a single TCR beta chain. This clone has more than one count but fewer than ten. It lacks a known antigen. No much larger clonotype is one base removed from it; base qualities were not supplied. The sample comes from a study of cytomegalovirus exposure and HLA in healthy donors (TCRdb year 2017). Broadly, across the study: An earlier analysis of around 600 of the donors reported about 250 Gb of sequence data and some 120 million unique TCR beta sequences from some 180 million T cells. An early release that covered 640 HLA-typed donors contained approximately 300 gigabases of sequencing data and tens of millions of unique TCR sequences. Among the approximately 430 genotyped donors, more than 70% belonged to the genetic ancestry cluster associated with self-reported Caucasian donors. The study was designed to test whether signatures of past pathogen exposure could be identified by cataloging public T cell receptors. The study profiled the T cell repertoires of hundreds of subjects by immunosequencing and related them to cytomegalovirus serostatus. In addition to the first cohort of several hundred subjects, a separate validation cohort of over 90 different subjects was used. To predict cytomegalovirus infection status, the study brought together high-throughput TCR immunosequencing, statistical association of individual TCRs with disease status, and machine learning. To study patterns of TCR occurrence, a later analysis re-analyzed previously published TCR beta repertoires from 550 to 800 donors and added high-resolution HLA genotyping. Rather than drawing on any new phenotypic data, the later analysis identified candidate immune exposures from TCR beta sequences and the way those sequences occurred across donors. An earlier analysis of approximately 640 of the donors applied high-throughput TCR beta sequencing to assess whether each TCR beta V gene segment acted as functional or pseudogenic. Donor age, sex, ethnicity and CMV serostatus were collected together with the repertoire data. A later genetic analysis used genome-wide SNP genotypes for about 65% of the 666 donors, treating that subset as a discovery cohort. All discovery cohort repertoires had been generated using a single sequencing platform. HLA typing covered class I and class II loci at four-digit resolution. Typing coverage varied by locus: roughly 620-640 donors for A, B, C, DRB1 and DQB1; more than 500 for DQA1; approximately 610 for DPA1; 400 to 480 for DPB1. Because of strong linkage in the cohort, 5 or 6 DR-DQ haplotypes were treated as single units for association and clustering. Among about 390 genotyped donors of the cohort, an average of approximately 250,000 unique TCR beta nucleotide sequences were sequenced per donor, around a sixth of them non-productive. The paper as a whole reports these results and caveats: Compared with the roughly 670-donor mean, donors in an Asian-associated ancestry cluster had fewer N-insertions in productive TCRs, according to a later genetic analysis. In a later analysis, most CMV-associated TCR beta chains were found to appear HLA-restricted, with HLA associations seemingly driven largely by CMV exposure. Specific HLA alleles were associated with roughly 16,000 TCR beta sequences at a false discovery rate of 0.05 in a later analysis. Immune exposure information for the cohort was limited to CMV serostatus. In a later analysis, HLA-associated TCR beta chains were found to be more clonally expanded and to have lower generation probabilities than equally common non-associated chains. Broadly in line with IMGT annotations, most TCR beta V segments showed up in productive rearrangements about 87% or about 30% of the time in an earlier analysis of 587 of the donors. The study gave a list of 150 to 200 TCR beta chains associated with cytomegalovirus. It was suggested by the authors that the approach could potentially be generalized to other disease states and immunological phenotypes. Some IMGT-functional V segments, including TRBV6-2 and TRBV6-3, could not be distinguished by the 87-base-pair reads and were therefore excluded. Strong co-occurrence of HLA alleles, especially DR and DQ, made assigning TCR associations to individual alleles difficult. In a later analysis, TCR association rates were found to vary across HLA loci, with the most associated TCRs seen for DRB1 alleles and the fewest for HLA-C alleles. A further reported finding was that TCR beta sequences accurately predicted the HLA-A and HLA-B alleles for most subjects in the first cohort. Linkage disequilibrium might explain the correlated functional status among segregating V segments, but an unknown experimental factor could not be excluded. A later analysis reported that several top co-occurrence clusters appeared linked to parvovirus B19, influenza, CMV and Epstein-Barr virus. Because HLA typing was missing for some donors at each locus, association tests included only the typed subset. In vitro tests confirmed that a few of the cytomegalovirus-associated TCR beta chains recognize cytomegalovirus antigens. The cohort was sequenced for TCR beta chains only, and without alpha or paired-chain data the features that could be detected were limited. The presence/absence analyses assumed that sequencing depth was roughly uniform across donors, and that assumption may not be true. In a later genetic analysis, a missense DCLRE1C variant was associated with V-gene and J-gene trimming of TCR beta chains, and the association was replicated in an independent cohort. Across donors, most TCR sequences were observed very rarely, whereas some public TCRs were present in many individuals. Cytomegalovirus status was reported to be diagnosed by the classifier with high specificity and sensitivity in both the original and validation cohorts. The sequencing pipeline was judged likely to have produced a cluster of highly shared sequence variants as a technical artifact. Because counts were too low, roughly 16 rarely observed V segments, including chromosome 9 orphons, were excluded from the earlier analysis of 500 to 700 of the donors.

The cohort comprised under 700 healthy bone marrow donors. Cohort members were all nominally healthy when sampled, although unrecorded immune exposures were likely present. The donor was CMV seropositive and was included in the group of around 300 seropositive cohort members. A peripheral blood sample was collected from each donor, and TCR beta sequencing was performed on peripheral blood mononuclear cells. Genomic DNA extraction from the blood cell samples was performed with the Qiagen DNeasy Blood Extraction Kit. The germline V gene (reference sequence) gives CDR1 as LNHDA and CDR2 as SQIVND. The CDR3 has 15 amino acids, counting the end cysteine and phenylalanine. The sequence is cut down to CDR3 DNA, 45 bases in frame from base 1. A distance of 10 bases separates the germline ends of V and J, which lose 5 bases and 0 bases respectively. To prepare the library, the immunoSEQ multiplex PCR assay was applied. For the multiplex PCR, a mixture combining 60 forward primers for TCR Vbeta segments and 13 reverse primers for TCR Jbeta segments was used. The CDR3 region of rearranged TCR beta genes was amplified from genomic DNA by a multiplex PCR assay. On the Illumina HiSeq System, the amplified TCR beta libraries were sequenced as 87-base-pair reads. The source study handled its data this way. A later analysis counted tens of millions of unique TCR beta chains across the approximately 700 repertoires, and about 10 million of these chains were shared by at least two donors. Raw reads were error-corrected and collapsed into unique sequences by a nearest-neighbor algorithm in which closely related sequences were merged to remove PCR and sequencing errors. To assign V, D and J gene segments, CDR3 sequences were aligned to IMGT reference sequences. Each retained sequence needed at least a six-nucleotide match to both a V gene segment and a J gene segment. Rearrangements were called productive when the CDR3 lacked stop codons and stayed in frame with V and J; all others were non-productive. CDR3 was defined by IMGT convention, running from the second conserved V-encoded cysteine to the conserved J-encoded phenylalanine. The earlier analysis of around 640 of the donors excluded sequences that lacked an unambiguous match to a single V gene segment. In an earlier analysis of 450 to 750 of the donors, a V segment was called functional when productive rearrangements were above 56.7%, and segregating when the standard deviation between donors exceeded 5%. A statistical classification framework was developed to diagnose cytomegalovirus status using the catalog of TCR beta chain sequences. In a later analysis, V and J genes were assigned by comparing TCR nucleotide sequences against IMGT/GENE-DB human TR gene sequences. In a later analysis, CDR3 sequences and most-parsimonious VDJ recombination scenarios were assigned using the TCRdist pipeline. A later analysis defined each TCR beta chain by its CDR3 amino acid sequence plus V-gene family, and excluded reads lacking a unique V-gene family. As a way to deal with suspected cross-contamination and a sequencing artifact, a later analysis dropped over 550 nucleotide sequences that were highly shared and had low generation probability. For each public chain, a later analysis derived a clonal expansion index from normalized ranks of inferred template counts within each repertoire. In a later analysis, generation probabilities were computed with a VDJ recombination model fitted to out-of-frame rearrangements, and the resulting probabilities were checked against IGoR. In a later analysis, TCR-TCR, TCR-HLA and TCR-CMV co-occurrence was scored with hypergeometric tests, and a repertoire-size bias correction was applied to TCR pairs. In a later analysis, false discovery rates were estimated by permuting HLA or CMV assignments 20 times. A later analysis grouped co-occurring TCRs with DBSCAN, adding TCRdist sequence similarity when clustering within HLA-allele-positive subsets. Repertoires with fewer than 30,000 or more than 120,000 public chains were left out of co-occurrence clustering, as were about 5 repertoires with anomalous nucleotide sharing. What TCRdb holds here is the immuneACCESS table cut down to in-frame rearrangements. Part of the clones is not present; checked against another copy, under half of the missing clones reflect an unresolved V gene, and the others are unexplained. That table is the source of V, J and clone size, and D and trimming were worked out from the DNA. For this sample there are around 160,000 clones; 75% to 80% appear just once. In total, the top ten clones hold roughly 2.6% of the sample.

This sequence originates from a woman between 40 and 50 years old in good health and CMV-seropositive. In this chain, TRBV19 is recombined with TRBJ1-4, with the D segment identity uncertain. Source material: PBMCs. The DNA sequence reads TGTGCCAGTAGTCCTCAGGCTGCAACTAATGAAAAACTGTTTTTT. The translation is CASSPQAATNEKLFF.